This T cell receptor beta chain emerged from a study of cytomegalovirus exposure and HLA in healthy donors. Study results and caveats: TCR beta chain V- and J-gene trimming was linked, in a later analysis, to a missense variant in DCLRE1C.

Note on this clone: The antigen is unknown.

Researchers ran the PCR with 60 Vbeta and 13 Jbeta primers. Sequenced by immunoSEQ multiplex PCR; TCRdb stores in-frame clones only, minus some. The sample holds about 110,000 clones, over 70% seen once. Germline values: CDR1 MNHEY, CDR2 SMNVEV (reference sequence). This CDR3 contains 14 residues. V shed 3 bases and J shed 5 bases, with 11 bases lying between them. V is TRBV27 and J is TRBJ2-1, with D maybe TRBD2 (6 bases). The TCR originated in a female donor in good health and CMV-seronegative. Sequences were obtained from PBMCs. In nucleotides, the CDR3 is TGTGCCAGCAGTTTCGGGCGGGGACACAATGAGCAGTTCTTC. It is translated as CASSFGRGHNEQFF.